The rows below give T cell receptor beta chains drawn from one sample of a study of post-analysis software for immune sequencing data. Each CDR3 protein is one row after TCRdb ran MiXCR on the PCR reads. The sample holds under 200,000 distinct CDR3 sequences, approximately 29% seen once. The sample was blood. Source of these receptors: a girl aged 2 to 17 with multiple sclerosis. CDR3s include the opening cysteine and the closing phenylalanine or tryptophan. Each record gives: D gene, J gene, clone size, V gene, CDR3 protein, CDR3 DNA. The D gene is left open where the match is weak. Some rows have no size entry. The others give once, few or many, or a class for an expanded clone.

TRBD1 | TRBJ2-5 | many | TRBV5-5 | CASSYRDRPLQETQYF | TGTGCCAGCAGCTACCGGGACAGGCCTCTCCAAGAGACCCAGTACTTC
TRBD1 | TRBJ2-5 | NA | TRBV11-1 | CASSLGEGGWAYNEQYF | TGTGCCAGCAGCTTAGGTGAAGGGGGCTGGGCCTACAATGAGCAGTACTTC
TRBD1 | TRBJ2-2 | few | TRBV27 | CASSLNLQGAGELFF | TGTGCCAGCAGTCTTAACCTACAGGGGGCCGGGGAGCTGTTTTTT
NA | TRBJ1-1 | NA | TRBV29-1 | CSVEKRLMNTEAFF | TGCAGCGTTGAAAAGCGTCTGATGAACACTGAAGCTTTCTTT
NA | TRBJ1-5 | NA | TRBV7-2 | CASSLIEIGPQHF | TGTGCCAGCAGCTTAATTGAGATCGGGCCCCAGCATTTT
TRBD1 | TRBJ1-5 | NA | TRBV20-1 | CSARGGDRGHQPQHF | TGCAGTGCTAGAGGAGGGGACAGGGGACATCAGCCCCAGCATTTT
NA | TRBJ1-2 | many | TRBV29-1 | CSVEGSGINYGYTF | TGCAGCGTTGAAGGGTCAGGGATTAACTATGGCTACACCTTC
TRBD2 | TRBJ2-5 | few | TRBV20-1 | CSANSGGAFKETQYF | TGCAGTGCTAACAGCGGGGGGGCCTTTAAAGAGACCCAGTACTTC
NA | TRBJ1-4 | few | TRBV15 | CATSSSRNEKLFF | TGTGCCACCAGCAGTTCGAGGAATGAAAAACTGTTTTTT
TRBD2 | TRBJ2-5 | many | TRBV29-1 | CSVGGLAGQETQYF | TGCAGCGTGGGCGGACTAGCGGGGCAAGAGACCCAGTACTTC
TRBD1 | TRBJ1-1 | few | TRBV18 | CASSPRTGDGTEAFF | TGTGCCAGCTCGCCTAGGACAGGGGATGGCACTGAAGCTTTCTTT
NA | TRBJ1-1 | many | TRBV10-3 | CAMGTSNGGYTEAFF | TGTGCCATGGGAACGTCCAATGGGGGGTACACTGAAGCTTTCTTT
NA | TRBJ2-5 | many | TRBV7-3 | CASSLTPASTETQYF | TGTGCCAGCAGCCTAACCCCAGCTTCGACGGAGACCCAGTACTTC
NA | TRBJ1-1 | NA | TRBV12-3/TRBV12-4 | CASSFARATEAFF | TGTGCCAGCAGTTTCGCCAGGGCAACTGAAGCTTTCTTT
TRBD1 | TRBJ1-6 | NA | TRBV12-3/TRBV12-4 | CASSRRAGQGSAYNSPLHF | TGTGCCAGCAGTCGTCGGGCGGGACAGGGCTCGGCATATAATTCACCCCTCCACTTT
NA | TRBJ2-7 | NA | TRBV5-1 | CASSQNLASYNEQYF | TGCGCCAGCAGCCAGAACCTAGCGTCCTACAATGAGCAGTACTTC
NA | TRBJ1-5 | NA | TRBV20-1 | CSARAPGGVGQPQHF | TGCAGTGCTAGAGCGCCAGGAGGGGTAGGTCAGCCCCAGCATTTT
NA | TRBJ2-2 | NA | TRBV11-3 | CASSRGSTGELFF | TGTGCCAGCAGCCGAGGGAGCACCGGGGAGCTGTTTTTT
NA | TRBJ2-5 | NA | TRBV5-1 | CASSLQGGGAETQYF | TGCGCCAGCAGCTTACAGGGTGGCGGAGCAGAGACCCAGTACTTC
NA | TRBJ2-1 | many | TRBV20-1 | CSASDSNEQFF | TGCAGTGCTAGTGACTCCAATGAGCAGTTCTTC
TRBD2 | TRBJ2-1 | NA | TRBV20-1 | CSARDGGNSYNEQFF | TGCAGTGCTAGAGACGGGGGGAACTCCTACAATGAGCAGTTCTTC
NA | TRBJ2-6 | many | TRBV30 | CAWSVATAGANVLTF | TGTGCCTGGAGTGTCGCTACGGCTGGGGCCAACGTCCTGACTTTC
NA | TRBJ2-5 | many | TRBV20-1 | CSEGGIVETQYF | TGCAGTGAGGGCGGGATAGTAGAGACCCAGTACTTC
NA | TRBJ2-5 | many | TRBV3-1 | CASSRTGTRKRETQYF | TGTGCCAGCAGCCGGACCGGGACTCGCAAAAGAGAGACCCAGTACTTC
NA | TRBJ1-2 | many | TRBV7-9 | CASSLAPSDYGYTF | TGTGCCAGCAGCTTAGCACCGTCGGACTATGGCTACACCTTC
NA | TRBJ1-2 | few | TRBV5-1 | CASSWGQNYGYTF | TGCGCCAGCAGCTGGGGGCAGAACTATGGCTACACCTTC
NA | TRBJ2-7 | many | TRBV4-2 | CASSPLTARDRERDEQYF | TGTGCCAGCAGCCCCTTAACCGCCCGGGATAGGGAACGGGACGAGCAGTACTTC
NA | TRBJ2-7 | many | TRBV12-3/TRBV12-4 | CASSPTSYEQYF | TGTGCCAGCAGCCCTACTTCCTACGAGCAGTACTTC
TRBD2 | TRBJ2-7 | NA | TRBV12-3/TRBV12-4 | CASSLRGSGYEQYF | TGTGCCAGCAGTTTGCGGGGGTCTGGCTACGAGCAGTACTTC
NA | TRBJ2-1 | NA | TRBV20-1 | CSTGDGSYEQFF | TGCAGCACGGGGGACGGCTCCTACGAGCAGTTCTTC
NA | TRBJ2-7 | many | TRBV3-1 | CASSHWQGEQYF | TGTGCCAGCAGCCATTGGCAGGGCGAGCAGTACTTC
NA | TRBJ2-3 | NA | TRBV12-3/TRBV12-4 | CASSLSGGPTDTQYF | TGTGCCAGCAGTTTAAGTGGGGGCCCCACAGATACGCAGTATTTT
NA | TRBJ2-7 | NA | TRBV12-3/TRBV12-4 | CASSFNSVTYEQYF | TGTGCCAGCAGTTTCAACAGTGTCACCTACGAGCAGTACTTC
NA | TRBJ2-3 | once | TRBV5-1 | CASSFPLSRNTDTQYF | TGCGCCAGCAGCTTTCCCCTTAGCAGGAACACAGATACGCAGTATTTT
TRBD1 | TRBJ1-1 | NA | TRBV3-1 | CASSRRQGARAFF | TGTGCCAGCAGTCGTCGGCAGGGGGCGAGGGCTTTCTTT
NA | TRBJ2-1 | few | TRBV3-1 | CASSQGGQGMGNEQFF | TGTGCCAGCAGCCAAGGAGGGCAGGGAATGGGCAATGAGCAGTTCTTC
NA | TRBJ1-1 | many | TRBV10-2 | CASRDSGGRTSEAFF | TGCGCCAGCAGGGATAGCGGCGGACGGACTTCTGAAGCTTTCTTT
NA | TRBJ2-1 | NA | TRBV4-3 | CASSQIAESSYNEQFF | TGCGCCAGCAGCCAAATAGCGGAAAGCTCCTACAATGAGCAGTTCTTC
TRBD1 | TRBJ2-7 | many | TRBV7-9 | CASSQGTGTAEQYF | TGTGCCAGCAGCCAGGGGACAGGGACGGCCGAGCAGTACTTC
TRBD1 | TRBJ2-2 | NA | TRBV5-1 | CASSPTGAGTGELFF | TGCGCCAGCAGCCCGACAGGGGCCGGGACCGGGGAGCTGTTTTTT
NA | TRBJ2-3 | few | TRBV6-5 | CASSHWGTDTQYF | TGTGCCAGCAGCCACTGGGGGACAGATACGCAGTATTTT